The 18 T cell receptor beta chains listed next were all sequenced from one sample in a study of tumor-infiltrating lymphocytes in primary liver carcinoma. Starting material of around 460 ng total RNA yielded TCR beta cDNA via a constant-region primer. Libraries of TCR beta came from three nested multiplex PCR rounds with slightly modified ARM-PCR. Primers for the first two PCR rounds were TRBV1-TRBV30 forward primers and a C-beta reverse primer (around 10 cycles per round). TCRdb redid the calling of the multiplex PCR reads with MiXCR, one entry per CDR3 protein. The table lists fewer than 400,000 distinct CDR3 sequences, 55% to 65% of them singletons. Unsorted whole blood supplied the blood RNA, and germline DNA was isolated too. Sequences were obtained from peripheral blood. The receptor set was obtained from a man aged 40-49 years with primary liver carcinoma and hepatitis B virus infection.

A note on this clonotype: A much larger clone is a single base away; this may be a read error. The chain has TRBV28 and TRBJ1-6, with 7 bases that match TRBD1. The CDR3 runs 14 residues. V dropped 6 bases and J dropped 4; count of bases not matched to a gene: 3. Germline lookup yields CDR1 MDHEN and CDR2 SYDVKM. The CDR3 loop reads CASRLGQYNSPLHF. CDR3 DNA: TGTGCCAGCAGGCTGGGACAGTATAATTCACCCCTCCACTTT.

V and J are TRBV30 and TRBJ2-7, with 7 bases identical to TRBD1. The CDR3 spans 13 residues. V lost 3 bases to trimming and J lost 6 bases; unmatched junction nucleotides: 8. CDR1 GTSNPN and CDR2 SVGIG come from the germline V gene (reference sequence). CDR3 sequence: CAWSRDSWLEQYF. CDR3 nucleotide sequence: TGTGCCTGGAGCCGGGACAGTTGGCTCGAGCAGTACTTC.

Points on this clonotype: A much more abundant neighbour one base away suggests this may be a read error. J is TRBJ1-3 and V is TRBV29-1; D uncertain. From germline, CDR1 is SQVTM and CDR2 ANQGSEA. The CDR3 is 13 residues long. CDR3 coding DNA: TGCGGCGTTGAACCCGGCGGGGGAAACACCATATATTTT. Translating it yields CGVEPGGGNTIYF.

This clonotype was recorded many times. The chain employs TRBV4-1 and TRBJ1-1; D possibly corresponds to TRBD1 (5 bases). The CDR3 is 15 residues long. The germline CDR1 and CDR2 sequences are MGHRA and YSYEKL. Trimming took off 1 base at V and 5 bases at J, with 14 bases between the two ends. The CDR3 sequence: CASSQVAGGRTEAFF. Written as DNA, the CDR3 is TGCGCCAGCAGCCAAGTTGCGGGGGGGAGGACTGAAGCTTTCTTT.

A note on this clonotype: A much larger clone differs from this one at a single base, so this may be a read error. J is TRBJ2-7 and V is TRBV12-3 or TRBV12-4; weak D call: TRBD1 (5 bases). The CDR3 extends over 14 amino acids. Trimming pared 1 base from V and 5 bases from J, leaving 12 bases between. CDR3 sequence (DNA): TGTGCCAGCAGTTTAGGGGGCATGGTCGACGAGCAGTACTTC. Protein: CASSLGGMVDEQYF.

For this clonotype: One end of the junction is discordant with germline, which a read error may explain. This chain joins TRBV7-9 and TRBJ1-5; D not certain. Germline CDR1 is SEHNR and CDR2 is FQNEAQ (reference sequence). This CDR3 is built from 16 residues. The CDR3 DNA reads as TGTGCCAGCAGCCCTTCGTCCCCTTCAGTGAATCCGCCCAAGCATTTT. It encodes CASSPSSPSVNPPKHF.

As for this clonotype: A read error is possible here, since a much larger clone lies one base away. The CDR3 here is CACSQGVVYEQYF. CDR3 sequence (DNA): TGTGCCTGCTCGCAGGGAGTTGTCTACGAGCAGTACTTC. V gene TRBV12-3 or TRBV12-4 combines with J gene TRBJ2-7; D tentatively fits TRBD1 or TRBD2 (5 bases each). The V end was cut by 11 bases, the J end by 3 bases, with 17 bases between. This CDR3 contains 13 residues.

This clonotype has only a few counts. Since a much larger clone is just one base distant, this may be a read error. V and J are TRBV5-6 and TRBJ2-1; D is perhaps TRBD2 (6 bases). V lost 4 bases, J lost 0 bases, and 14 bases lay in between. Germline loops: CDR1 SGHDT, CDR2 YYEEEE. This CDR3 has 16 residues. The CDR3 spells CASSNQGGNSYNEQFF. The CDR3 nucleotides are TGTGCCAGCAGCAACCAAGGCGGGAACTCCTACAATGAGCAGTTCTTC. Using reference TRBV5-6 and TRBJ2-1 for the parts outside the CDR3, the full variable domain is DAGVTQSPTHLIKTRGQQVTLRCSPKSGHDTVSWYQQALGQGPQFIFQYYEEEERQRGNFPDRFSGHQFPNYSSELNVNALLLGDSALYLCASSNQGGNSYNEQFFGPGTRLTVL.

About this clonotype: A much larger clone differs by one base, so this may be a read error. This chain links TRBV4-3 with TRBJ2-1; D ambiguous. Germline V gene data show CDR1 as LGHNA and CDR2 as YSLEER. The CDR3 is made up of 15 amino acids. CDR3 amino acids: CASSQDYPLYNERFF. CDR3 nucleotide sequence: TGCGCCAGCAGCCAAGACTACCCTCTCTACAATGAGCGGTTCTTC.

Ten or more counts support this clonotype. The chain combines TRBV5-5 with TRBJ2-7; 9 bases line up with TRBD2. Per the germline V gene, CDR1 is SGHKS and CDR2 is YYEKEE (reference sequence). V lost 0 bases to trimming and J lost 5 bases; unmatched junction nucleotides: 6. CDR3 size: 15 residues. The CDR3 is CASSLDTSGYNEQYF. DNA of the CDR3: TGTGCCAGCAGCTTGGACACTAGCGGGTACAACGAGCAGTACTTC.

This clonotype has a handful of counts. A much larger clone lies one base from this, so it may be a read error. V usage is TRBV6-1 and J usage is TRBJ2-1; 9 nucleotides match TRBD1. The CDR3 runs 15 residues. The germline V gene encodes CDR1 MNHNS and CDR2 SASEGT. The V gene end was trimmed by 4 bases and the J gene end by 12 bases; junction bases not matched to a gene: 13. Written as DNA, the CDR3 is TGTGCCAGCAGTGGAGTTTGGACAGGGGCAATGGGGCAGTTCTTC. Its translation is CASSGVWTGAMGQFF.

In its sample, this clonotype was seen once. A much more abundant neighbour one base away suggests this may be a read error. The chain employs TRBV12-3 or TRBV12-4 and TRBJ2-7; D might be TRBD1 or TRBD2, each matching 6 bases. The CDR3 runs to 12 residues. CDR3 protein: CASSRGGLKHYF. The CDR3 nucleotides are TGTGCCAGCAGCAGAGGGGGGTTGAAGCACTACTTC.

CDR3 DNA: TGTGCCAGCAGTGAAGGGACTAGCGGGGAATACAATGAGCAGTTCTTC. Translating it yields CASSEGTSGEYNEQFF. The rearrangement uses TRBV2 and TRBJ2-1; 12 bases align to TRBD2. V shed 1 base, J shed 4 bases, and the junction held 2 bases outside the gene matches. The V gene's germline CDR1 is SNHLY and CDR2 FYNNEI. CDR3 length equals 16 residues.

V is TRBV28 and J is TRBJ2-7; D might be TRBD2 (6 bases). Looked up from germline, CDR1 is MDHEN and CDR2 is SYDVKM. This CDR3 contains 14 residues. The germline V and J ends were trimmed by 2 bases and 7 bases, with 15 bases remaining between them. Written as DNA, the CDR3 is TGTGCCAGCAGTTTAACTAGCCATAGCTTTGAGCAGTACTTC. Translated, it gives CASSLTSHSFEQYF.

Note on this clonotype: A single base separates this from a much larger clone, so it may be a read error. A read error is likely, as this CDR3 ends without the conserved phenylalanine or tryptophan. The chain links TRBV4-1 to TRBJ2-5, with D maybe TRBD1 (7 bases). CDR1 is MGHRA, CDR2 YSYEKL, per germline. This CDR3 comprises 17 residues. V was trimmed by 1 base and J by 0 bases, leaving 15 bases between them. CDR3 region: CASSQVEAGGNQETQYI. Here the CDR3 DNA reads TGCGCCAGCAGCCAAGTGGAGGCAGGGGGGAACCAAGAGACCCAGTACATC.

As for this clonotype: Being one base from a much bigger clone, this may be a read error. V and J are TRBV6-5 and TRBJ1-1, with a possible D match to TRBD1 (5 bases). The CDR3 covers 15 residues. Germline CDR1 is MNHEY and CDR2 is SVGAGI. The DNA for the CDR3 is TGTGCCAGCAGTTACTCCCTGGGGACGAACACTGAAACTTTCTTT. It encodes CASSYSLGTNTETFF.

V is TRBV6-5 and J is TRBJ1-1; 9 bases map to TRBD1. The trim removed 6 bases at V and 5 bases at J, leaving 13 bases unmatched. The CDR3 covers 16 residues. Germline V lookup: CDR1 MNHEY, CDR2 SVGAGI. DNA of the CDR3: TGTGCCAGCAGCCTACTACCGGGACAGGGTAAAACTGAAGCTTTCTTT. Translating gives CASSLLPGQGKTEAFF.

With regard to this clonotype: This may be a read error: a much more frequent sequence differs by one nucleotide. CDR3 bases: TGTGCCAGCAGTGAAATGACAGCGAATCAGCCCCAGCGTTTT. Translation gives CASSEMTANQPQRF. The genes are TRBV6-1 and TRBJ1-5, with D perhaps matching TRBD1 (5 bases). The CDR3 is made up of 14 amino acids. Germline V gene lookup returns CDR1 MNHNS and CDR2 SASEGT.